This record concerns one TCR beta chain sequence. Original data processing: Using reference gene primer amplification, nucleated cell counts were estimated. TCRdb's table, derived via immunoSEQ multiplex PCR, lists solely in-frame clones and lacks some. V, J and clone size are those of that table, while D and trimming were read from the DNA. The table has about 63,000 clones, less than 80% seen once. V lost 5 bases and J 0 bases, leaving 13 bases between the germline ends. CDR1 SGHTA and CDR2 FQGNSA come from the germline V gene. This CDR3 comprises 15 residues. The sample comes from a study of blood T cell repertoires in COVID-19. Study background: Spain, Italy and the United States supplied samples that represented acute and convalescent COVID-19. T cells, B-cell-depleted T cells, or PBMCs provided the cDNA or gDNA that served as material.

This clonotype was sampled from a human donor in a cohort sampled during active COVID-19. Sequenced material: peripheral blood. The chain links TRBV7-2 to TRBJ1-1, with D uncertain. DNA of the CDR3: TGTGCCAGCAGCCAACTACGCGGAATGAACACTGAAGCTTTCTTT. This gives the protein CASSQLRGMNTEAFF.